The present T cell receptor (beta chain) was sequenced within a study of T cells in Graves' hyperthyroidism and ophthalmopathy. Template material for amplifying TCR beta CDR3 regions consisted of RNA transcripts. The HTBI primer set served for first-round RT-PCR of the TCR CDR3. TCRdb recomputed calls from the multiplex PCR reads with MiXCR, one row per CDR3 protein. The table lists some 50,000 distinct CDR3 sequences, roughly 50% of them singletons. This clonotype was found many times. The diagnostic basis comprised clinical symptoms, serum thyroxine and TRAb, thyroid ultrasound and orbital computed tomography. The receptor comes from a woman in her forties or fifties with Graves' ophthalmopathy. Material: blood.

The CDR3 DNA is TGTGCCAGCAGCCTTAGCGGGAGTTTAACCCGCTACAATGAGCAGTTCTTC. Translating it yields CASSLSGSLTRYNEQFF. The V call is TRBV5-7, the J call TRBJ2-1, with TRBD2 matching over 9 bases. TRBV5-7 is known as an ORF, though its function is uncertain. The CDR3 loop spans 17 amino acids. Losses at the gene ends were 4 bases for V and 3 bases for J; bases not matched to a gene: 11.